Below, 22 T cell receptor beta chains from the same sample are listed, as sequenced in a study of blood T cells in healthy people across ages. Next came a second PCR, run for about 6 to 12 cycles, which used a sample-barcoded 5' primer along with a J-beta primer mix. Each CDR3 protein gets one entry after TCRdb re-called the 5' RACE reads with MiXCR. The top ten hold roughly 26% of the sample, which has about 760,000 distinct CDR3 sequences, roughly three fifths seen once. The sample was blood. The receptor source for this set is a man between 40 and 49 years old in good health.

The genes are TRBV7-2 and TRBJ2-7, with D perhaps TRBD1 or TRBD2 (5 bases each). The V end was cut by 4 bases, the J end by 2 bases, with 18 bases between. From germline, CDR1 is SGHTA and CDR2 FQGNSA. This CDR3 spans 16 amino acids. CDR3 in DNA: TGTGCCAGCAGCTCACTGTTGGGGACGGCTACCTACGAGCAGTACTTC. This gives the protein CASSSLLGTATYEQYF.

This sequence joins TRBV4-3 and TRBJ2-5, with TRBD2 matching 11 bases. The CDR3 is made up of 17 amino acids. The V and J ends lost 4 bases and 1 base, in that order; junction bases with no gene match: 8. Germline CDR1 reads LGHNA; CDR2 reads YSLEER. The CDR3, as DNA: TGCGCCAGCAGCCGGGGACTAGCGGAAACGTTCCAAGAGACCCAGTACTTC. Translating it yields CASSRGLAETFQETQYF.

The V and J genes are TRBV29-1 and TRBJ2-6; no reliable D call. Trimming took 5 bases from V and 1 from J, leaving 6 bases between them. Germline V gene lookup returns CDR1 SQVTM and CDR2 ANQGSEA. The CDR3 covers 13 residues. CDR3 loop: CSVQKSGANVLTF. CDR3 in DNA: TGCAGCGTTCAGAAATCTGGGGCCAACGTCCTGACTTTC.

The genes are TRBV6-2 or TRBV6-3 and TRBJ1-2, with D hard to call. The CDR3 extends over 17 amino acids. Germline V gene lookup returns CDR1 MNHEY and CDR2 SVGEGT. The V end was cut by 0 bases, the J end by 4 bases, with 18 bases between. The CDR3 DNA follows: TGTGCCAGCAGTTACTCGAACGCAAGAAGAGCCTCCTATGGCTACACCTTC. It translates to CASSYSNARRASYGYTF.

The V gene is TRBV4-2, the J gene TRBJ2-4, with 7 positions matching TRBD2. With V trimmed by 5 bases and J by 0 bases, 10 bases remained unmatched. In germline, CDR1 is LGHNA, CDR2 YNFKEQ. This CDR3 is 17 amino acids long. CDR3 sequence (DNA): TGTGCCAGCAGCGAGCCTACTAGCGATGGAGCCAAAAACATTCAGTACTTC. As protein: CASSEPTSDGAKNIQYF.

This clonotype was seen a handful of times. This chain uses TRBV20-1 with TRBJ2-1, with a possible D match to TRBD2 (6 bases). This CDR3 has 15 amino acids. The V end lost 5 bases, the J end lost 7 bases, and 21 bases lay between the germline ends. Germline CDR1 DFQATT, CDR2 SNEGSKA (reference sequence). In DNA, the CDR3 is TGCAGTGCTGGGGGAGGAGGCGCATCGGGGAATGAGCAGTTCTTC. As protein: CSAGGGGASGNEQFF.

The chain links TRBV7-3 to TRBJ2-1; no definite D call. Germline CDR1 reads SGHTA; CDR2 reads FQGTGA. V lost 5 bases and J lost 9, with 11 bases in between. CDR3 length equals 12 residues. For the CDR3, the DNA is TGTGCCAGCAGCAAACCTTTCAGTGAGCAGTTCTTC. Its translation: CASSKPFSEQFF.

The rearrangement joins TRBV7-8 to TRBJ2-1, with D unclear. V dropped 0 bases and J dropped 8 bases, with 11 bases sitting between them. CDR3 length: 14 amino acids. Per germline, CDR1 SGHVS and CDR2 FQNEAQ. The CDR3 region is CASSLAGSADEQFF. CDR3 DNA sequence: TGTGCCAGCAGCTTAGCTGGGTCGGCGGATGAGCAGTTCTTC.

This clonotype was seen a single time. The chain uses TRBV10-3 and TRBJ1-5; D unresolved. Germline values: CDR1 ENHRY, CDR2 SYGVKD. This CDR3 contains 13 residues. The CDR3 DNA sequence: TGTGCACGTAATTTGGACCCATTTGAGCCCCAGCATTTT. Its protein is CARNLDPFEPQHF.

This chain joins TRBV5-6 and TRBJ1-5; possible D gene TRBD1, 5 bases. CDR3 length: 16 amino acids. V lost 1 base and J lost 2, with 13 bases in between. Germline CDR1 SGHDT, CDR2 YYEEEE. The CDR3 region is CASSLSIGAGNQPQHF. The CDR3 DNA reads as TGTGCCAGCAGCTTGTCGATCGGGGCCGGCAATCAGCCCCAGCATTTT. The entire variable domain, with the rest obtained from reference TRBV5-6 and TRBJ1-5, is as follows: DAGVTQSPTHLIKTRGQQVTLRCSPKSGHDTVSWYQQALGQGPQFIFQYYEEEERQRGNFPDRFSGHQFPNYSSELNVNALLLGDSALYLCASSLSIGAGNQPQHFGDGTRLSIL.

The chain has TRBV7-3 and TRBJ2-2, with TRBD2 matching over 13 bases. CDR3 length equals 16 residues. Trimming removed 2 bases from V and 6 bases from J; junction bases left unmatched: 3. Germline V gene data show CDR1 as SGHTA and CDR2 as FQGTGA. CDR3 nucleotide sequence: TGTGCCAGCAGCTTAGGACTAGCGGGAGTTCCCGGGGAGCTGTTTTTT. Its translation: CASSLGLAGVPGELFF.

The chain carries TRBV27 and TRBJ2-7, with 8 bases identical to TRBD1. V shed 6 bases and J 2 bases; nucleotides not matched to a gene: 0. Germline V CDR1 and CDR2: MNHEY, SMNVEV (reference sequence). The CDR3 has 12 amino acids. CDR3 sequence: CASRDRAYEQYF. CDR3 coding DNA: TGTGCCAGCAGGGACAGGGCCTACGAGCAGTACTTC.

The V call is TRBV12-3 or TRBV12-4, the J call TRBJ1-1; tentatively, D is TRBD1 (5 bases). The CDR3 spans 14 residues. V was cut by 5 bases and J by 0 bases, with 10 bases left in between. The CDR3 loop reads CASSTGRMNTEAFF. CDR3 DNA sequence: TGTGCCAGCAGTACGGGACGGATGAACACTGAAGCTTTCTTT.

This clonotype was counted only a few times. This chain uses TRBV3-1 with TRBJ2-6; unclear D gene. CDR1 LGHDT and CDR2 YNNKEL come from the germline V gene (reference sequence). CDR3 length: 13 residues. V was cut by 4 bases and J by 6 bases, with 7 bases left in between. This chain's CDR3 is CASSRHQANVLTF. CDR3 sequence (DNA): TGTGCCAGCAGCCGCCATCAGGCCAACGTCCTGACTTTC.

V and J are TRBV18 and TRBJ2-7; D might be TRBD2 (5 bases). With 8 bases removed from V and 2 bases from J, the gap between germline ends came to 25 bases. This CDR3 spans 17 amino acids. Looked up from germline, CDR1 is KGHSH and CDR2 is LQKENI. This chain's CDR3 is CASHEVSVERTPYEQYF. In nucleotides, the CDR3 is TGTGCCAGCCACGAGGTGTCGGTGGAGCGGACCCCCTACGAGCAGTACTTC.

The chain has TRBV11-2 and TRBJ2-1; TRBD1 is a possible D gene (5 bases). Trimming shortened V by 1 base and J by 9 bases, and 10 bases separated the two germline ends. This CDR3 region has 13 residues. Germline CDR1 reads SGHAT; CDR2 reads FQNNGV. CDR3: CASSLASQGEQFF. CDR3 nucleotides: TGTGCCAGCAGCTTAGCCAGTCAGGGTGAGCAGTTCTTC.

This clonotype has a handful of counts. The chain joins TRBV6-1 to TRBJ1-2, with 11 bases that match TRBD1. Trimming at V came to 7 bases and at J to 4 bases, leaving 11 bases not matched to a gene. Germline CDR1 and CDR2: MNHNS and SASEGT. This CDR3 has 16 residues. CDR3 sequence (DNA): TGTGCCAGCATTCGGACAGGGGGCGATGGGCCCTATGGCTACACCTTC. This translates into CASIRTGGDGPYGYTF.

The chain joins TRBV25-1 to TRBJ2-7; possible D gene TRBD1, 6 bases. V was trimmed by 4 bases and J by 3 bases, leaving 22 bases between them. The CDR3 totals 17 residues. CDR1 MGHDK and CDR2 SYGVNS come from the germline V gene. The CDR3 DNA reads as TGTGCCAGCAGTGGATACTCCGGTGGACAGCGGAACTACGAGCAGTACTTC. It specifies CASSGYSGGQRNYEQYF.

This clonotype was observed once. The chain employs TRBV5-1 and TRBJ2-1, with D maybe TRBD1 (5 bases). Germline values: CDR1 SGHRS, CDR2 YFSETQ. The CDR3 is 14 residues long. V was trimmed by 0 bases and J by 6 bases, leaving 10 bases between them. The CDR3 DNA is TGCGCCAGCAGCTTGGCGGACAATGGCAATGAGCAGTTCTTC. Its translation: CASSLADNGNEQFF.

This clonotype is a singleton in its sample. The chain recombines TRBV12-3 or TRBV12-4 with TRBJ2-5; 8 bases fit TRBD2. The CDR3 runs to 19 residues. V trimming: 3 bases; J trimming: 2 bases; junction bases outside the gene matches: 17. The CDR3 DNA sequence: TGTGCCAGCAGTTTCGTAAACGGGAGGGCCTTTGGCCCACAAGAGACCCAGTACTTC. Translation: CASSFVNGRAFGPQETQYF.

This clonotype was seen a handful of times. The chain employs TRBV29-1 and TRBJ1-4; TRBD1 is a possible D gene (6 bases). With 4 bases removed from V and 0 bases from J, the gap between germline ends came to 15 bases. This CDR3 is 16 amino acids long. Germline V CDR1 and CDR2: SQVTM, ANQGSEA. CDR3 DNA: TGCAGCGTTGCCGGACAGCCAACTGCAACTAATGAAAAACTGTTTTTT. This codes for CSVAGQPTATNEKLFF.

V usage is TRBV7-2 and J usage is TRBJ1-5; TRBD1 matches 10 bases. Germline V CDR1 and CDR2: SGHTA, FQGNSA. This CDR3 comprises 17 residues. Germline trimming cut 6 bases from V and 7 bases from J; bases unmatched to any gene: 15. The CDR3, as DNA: TGTGCCAGCAGTTTAAGGGGGGACAGGGGTCTACGGCAGCCCCAGCATTTT. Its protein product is CASSLRGDRGLRQPQHF. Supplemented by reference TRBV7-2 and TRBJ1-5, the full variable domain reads GAGVSQSPSNKVTEKGKDVELRCDPISGHTALYWYRQSLGQGLEFLIYFQGNSAPDKSGLPSDRFSAERTGGSVSTLTIQRTQQEDSAVYLCASSLRGDRGLRQPQHFGDGTRLSIL.